These T cell receptor beta chains were read from a single sample in a study of Graves' ophthalmopathy and Graves' hyperthyroidism. TCRdb fed the multiplex PCR reads into MiXCR, producing one record per CDR3 protein. The data contain approximately 540,000 distinct CDR3 sequences, about two fifths of them singletons. Sequencing input: peripheral blood or thyroid tissue (not recorded which). These receptors all stem from an adult man with Graves' hyperthyroidism. Both conserved end residues are part of each CDR3. Each record gives: V gene, clone size, J gene, D gene, CDR3 protein, CDR3 DNA. The D gene is left open where the match is weak. Rows may omit the clone size; those that give it use once, few, many or a size class.

TRBV12-5	many	TRBJ1-1	NA	CASGLGTVTEAFF	TGTGCTAGTGGTTTGGGCACAGTCACTGAAGCTTTCTTT
TRBV20-1	NA	TRBJ2-5	NA	CSASGDGETQYF	TGCAGTGCTAGCGGGGATGGCGAGACCCAGTACTTC
TRBV19	NA	TRBJ2-5	TRBD1	CASGYRGEVTQYF	TGTGCCAGTGGTTACAGGGGTGAGGTGACCCAGTACTTC
TRBV2	NA	TRBJ2-5	NA	CASSEAGLGAQYF	TGTGCCAGCAGTGAGGCGGGTTTGGGGGCCCAGTACTTC
TRBV5-1	few	TRBJ2-5	NA	CASSLEGNGIETQYF	TGCGCCAGCAGCTTGGAAGGAAACGGAATAGAGACCCAGTACTTC
TRBV2	NA	TRBJ2-5	TRBD2	CASSEVQAGGPRGETQYF	TGTGCCAGCAGTGAAGTTCAAGCGGGGGGCCCCAGGGGAGAGACCCAGTACTTC
TRBV10-3	NA	TRBJ2-7	TRBD2	CAMGAGGSRHF	TGTGCCATGGGAGCGGGAGGCAGCCGCCACTTC
TRBV19	NA	TRBJ2-6	TRBD1	CASSTQGAFGANVLTF	TGTGCCAGTAGCACACAGGGGGCTTTTGGGGCCAACGTCCTGACTTTC
TRBV29-1	NA	TRBJ2-2	NA	CSVGTAVGNTGELFF	TGCAGCGTTGGGACAGCCGTCGGGAACACCGGGGAGCTGTTTTTT
TRBV9	many	TRBJ1-5	NA	CASSKQGGGQPQHF	TGTGCCAGCAGCAAACAGGGAGGGGGTCAGCCCCAGCATTTT
TRBV6-1	many	TRBJ2-5	NA	CATRPTQYF	TGTGCCACCCGTCCTACCCAGTACTTC
TRBV7-2	few	TRBJ1-1	NA	CASSLAFGGNTEAFF	TGTGCCAGCAGCTTAGCTTTTGGGGGGAACACTGAAGCTTTCTTT
TRBV29-1	many	TRBJ2-5	TRBD1	CSVGTGGSQETQYF	TGCAGCGTAGGGACAGGGGGGTCCCAAGAGACCCAGTACTTC